The T cell receptor (beta chain) described here comes from a study of vaccination effects on CD4 cells after COVID-19. Overall study results and limits: After vaccination of healthy people, only 1 of 255 vaccine-induced clones cross-reacted with common cold coronaviruses.

This CDR3 region has 14 residues. Germline V CDR1 and CDR2: LGHDT, YNNKEL (reference sequence). V was cut by 4 bases and J by 8 bases, with 17 bases left in between. Comment on this clone: The antigen is unknown.

Method: immunoSEQ multiplex PCR; TCRdb's copy keeps in-frame clones and lacks some. The sample includes 40,000 or so clones, roughly 82% seen only once; the top ten take roughly 3%. Subsequent to a culture period of nine to ten days, CD4+ T cells were isolated. The chain couples TRBV3-1 (or the pseudogene TRBV3-2) to TRBJ1-2; the D gene is possibly TRBD1 (5 bases). The input for sequencing was CD4+ T cells from PBMCs cultured without peptide, taken before COVID-19 vaccination. The clonotype originates from a human donor who received a COVID-19 vaccine. The CDR3 sequence: CASSRSGPVRGYTF. CDR3 coding DNA: TGTGCCAGCAGCCGATCGGGACCCGTGAGGGGCTACACCTTC.